Listed below are T cell receptor beta chains from one sample, sequenced in a study of blood T cell repertoires in COVID-19. Sequencing used immunoSEQ multiplex PCR; TCRdb keeps in-frame clones, though not all of them. The data contain over 50,000 clones, 88% of them singletons. Sample: peripheral blood. Source of these receptors: a human donor in a cohort sampled during active COVID-19. Each CDR3 is given with its conserved first and last residue. The D gene is left open where the match is weak. Some rows have no size entry. The others give once, few or many, or a class for an expanded clone.

j_call	v_call	clone_size	d_call	cdr3_aa	cdr3_nt
TRBJ2-1	TRBV5-1	-	-	CASSSTGEQFF	TGCGCCAGCAGCTCGACAGGAGAGCAGTTCTTC
TRBJ2-7	TRBV18	-	TRBD1	CASSKTGGYEQYF	TGTGCCAGCTCAAAGACAGGGGGCTACGAGCAGTACTTC
TRBJ2-7	TRBV4-2	-	TRBD2	CASSPGGRLVSYEQYF	TGTGCCAGCAGCCCCGGCGGGAGGCTAGTATCCTACGAGCAGTACTTC
TRBJ2-3	TRBV11-2	-	-	CASSPAAGRTDTQYF	TGTGCCAGCAGCCCCGCGGCGGGACGCACAGATACGCAGTATTTT
TRBJ1-3	TRBV11-2	once	TRBD1	CASSLERTGISGNTIYF	TGTGCCAGCAGCTTAGAGAGGACAGGGATCTCTGGAAACACCATATATTTT
TRBJ2-4	TRBV5-1	-	-	CASSSGAAGGNIQYF	TGCGCCAGCAGTAGCGGCGCGGCTGGAGGGAACATTCAGTACTTC
TRBJ2-1	TRBV5-1	-	-	CASSLVTGTTYNEQFF	TGCGCCAGCAGCTTGGTGACAGGAACTACCTACAATGAGCAGTTCTTC
TRBJ2-3	TRBV5-1	-	-	CASRAGSTDTQYF	TGCGCCAGCAGGGCGGGGAGCACAGATACGCAGTATTTT
TRBJ1-1	TRBV5-1	once	-	CASSLGGLGTEAFF	TGCGCCAGCAGCTTAGGGGGATTGGGCACTGAAGCTTTCTTT
TRBJ1-4	TRBV18	-	TRBD1	CASSPRTGGHEKLFF	TGTGCCAGCTCACCAAGGACAGGGGGCCATGAAAAACTGTTTTTT
TRBJ2-1	TRBV29-1	-	TRBD1	CSAYRDRANEQFF	TGCAGCGCGTACCGGGACAGGGCAAATGAGCAGTTCTTC
TRBJ1-1	TRBV5-1	-	TRBD1	CASSSAGTGGMNTEAFF	TGCGCCAGCAGCTCGGCGGGGACAGGGGGGATGAACACTGAAGCTTTCTTT
TRBJ1-4	TRBV11-2	-	-	CASSIIRGGLGLFF	TGTGCCAGCAGCATCATCAGGGGTGGCTTAGGACTGTTTTTT
TRBJ2-3	TRBV7-9	-	TRBD2	CASSPTRTSGALADTQYF	TGTGCCAGCAGCCCTACCCGGACTAGCGGGGCGTTAGCAGATACGCAGTATTTT
TRBJ1-1	TRBV9	-	-	CASSFQVPEAFF	TGTGCCAGCAGCTTTCAGGTTCCTGAAGCTTTCTTT
TRBJ1-4	TRBV5-8	few	TRBD1	CASSLAGTGGEKLFF	TGTGCCAGCAGCTTGGCCGGGACAGGGGGCGAAAAACTGTTTTTT
TRBJ2-2	TRBV5-4	-	TRBD1	CASSWGQGGIGELFF	TGTGCCAGCAGCTGGGGACAGGGAGGAATCGGGGAGCTGTTTTTT
TRBJ2-7	TRBV5-4	-	-	CASSPKLGLNYEQYF	TGTGCCAGCAGCCCGAAACTAGGCTTGAATTACGAGCAGTACTTC
TRBJ1-1	TRBV12-3/TRBV12-4	-	TRBD1	CASRQTGGTEAFF	TGTGCCAGCAGACAGACAGGGGGCACTGAAGCTTTCTTT
TRBJ2-2	TRBV6-5	-	TRBD2	CASSYHGGRNTGELFF	TGTGCCAGCAGTTACCATGGCGGGAGGAACACCGGGGAGCTGTTTTTT
TRBJ2-4	TRBV5-1	-	-	CASRLGGSLAKNIQYF	TGCGCCAGCAGGTTAGGGGGTTCCCTAGCCAAAAACATTCAGTACTTC
TRBJ2-3	TRBV28	-	-	CASNPGGAGVFDTQYF	TGTGCCAGCAACCCTGGGGGGGCGGGGGTATTTGATACGCAGTATTTT
TRBJ2-6	TRBV5-6	once	TRBD1	CASRLTGAGANVLTF	TGTGCCAGCAGGTTGACAGGGGCCGGGGCCAACGTCCTGACTTTC
TRBJ1-6	TRBV18	-	TRBD1	CASSTGTGNSPLHF	TGTGCCAGCTCAACCGGGACAGGGAATTCACCCCTCCACTTT
TRBJ1-4	TRBV10-3	-	-	CAISDRGDEKLFF	TGTGCCATCAGTGACAGGGGAGACGAAAAACTGTTTTTT
TRBJ2-7	TRBV13	-	-	CASSFSGGPSSYEQYF	TGTGCCAGCAGCTTCTCGGGCGGGCCAAGCTCCTACGAGCAGTACTTC
TRBJ2-6	TRBV5-5	-	-	CASSLGQFSGANVLTF	TGTGCCAGCAGCTTGGGGCAGTTCTCTGGGGCCAACGTCCTGACTTTC
TRBJ2-7	TRBV5-1	once	TRBD2	CASTSGGPSYEQYF	TGCGCCAGCACTTCGGGAGGGCCTAGCTACGAGCAGTACTTC
TRBJ1-2	TRBV6-5	-	TRBD1	CASSGTGINYGYTF	TGTGCCAGCAGCGGGACAGGGATTAACTATGGCTACACCTTC
TRBJ1-2	TRBV4-1	-	TRBD1	CASSPGQGLDYGYTF	TGCGCCAGCAGCCCGGGACAGGGTTTGGACTATGGCTACACCTTC
TRBJ2-5	TRBV7-9	few	TRBD1	CASSWRTGGRQETQYF	TGTGCCAGCAGCTGGAGGACAGGGGGTCGCCAAGAGACCCAGTACTTC
TRBJ2-1	TRBV6-5	-	-	CASSYSRYEQFF	TGTGCCAGCAGTTACTCCCGTTATGAGCAGTTCTTC
TRBJ1-1	TRBV7-2	-	TRBD1	CASSLVRAGGSEAFF	TGTGCCAGCAGCTTAGTAAGGGCAGGGGGGAGCGAAGCTTTCTTT
TRBJ2-7	TRBV6-5	-	TRBD2	CASSSGRGTYEQYF	TGTGCCAGTAGTAGCGGGAGGGGAACCTACGAGCAGTACTTC
TRBJ1-6	TRBV10-3	once	-	CAISESAGNSPLHF	TGTGCCATCAGTGAGTCCGCAGGGAATTCACCCCTCCACTTT
TRBJ1-2	TRBV7-2	-	TRBD1	CASRRTGQGALPYGYTF	TGTGCCAGCAGGCGAACGGGACAGGGGGCGCTTCCCTATGGCTACACCTTC
TRBJ2-3	TRBV6-6	-	TRBD1	CASSLRQGISTDTQYF	TGTGCCAGCAGTTTGCGACAGGGGATTAGCACAGATACGCAGTATTTT
TRBJ2-1	TRBV9	few	-	CASSVGGRAKEQFF	TGTGCCAGCAGCGTAGGTGGCAGGGCAAAAGAGCAGTTCTTC
TRBJ1-6	TRBV6-2/TRBV6-3	-	TRBD1	CASSYSKGQSSYNSPLHF	TGTGCCAGCAGTTACTCGAAGGGACAGAGCTCCTATAATTCACCCCTCCACTTT
TRBJ2-7	TRBV6-1	-	TRBD1	CASSEGDRVSEQYF	TGTGCCAGCAGTGAAGGGGACAGGGTCTCCGAGCAGTACTTC
TRBJ2-1	TRBV6-1	-	-	CASSAPLKRGKNNEQFF	TGTGCCAGCAGTGCCCCCCTCAAACGGGGGAAAAACAATGAGCAGTTCTTC
TRBJ2-7	TRBV29-1	-	-	CSVVGQGSYEQYF	TGCAGCGTTGTAGGTCAGGGATCATACGAGCAGTACTTC
TRBJ2-7	TRBV7-8	-	-	CASSPLFEGQYF	TGTGCCAGCAGCCCCTTATTCGAGGGGCAGTACTTC
TRBJ1-4	TRBV5-5	-	-	CASSFYEQGRDEKLFF	TGTGCCAGCAGCTTTTACGAACAGGGAAGGGATGAAAAACTGTTTTTT
TRBJ2-5	TRBV24-1	once	-	CATSTPHEVGTQYF	TGTGCCACCAGTACACCCCATGAGGTGGGGACCCAGTACTTC
TRBJ1-6	TRBV15	-	-	CATSRDTQNSPLHF	TGTGCCACCAGCAGAGACACCCAGAATTCACCCCTCCACTTT
TRBJ2-1	TRBV7-8	-	TRBD2	CASSPDGLAGNEQFF	TGTGCCAGCAGCCCCGACGGACTAGCGGGGAATGAGCAGTTCTTC
TRBJ2-7	TRBV7-2	few	-	CASSSRRGYEQYF	TGTGCCAGCAGCTCTCGCCGAGGGTACGAGCAGTACTTC
TRBJ1-4	TRBV14	-	-	CASSQDLVGGLPTNEKLFF	TGTGCCAGCAGCCAAGATTTGGTCGGAGGGCTACCAACTAATGAAAAACTGTTTTTT
TRBJ2-7	TRBV7-9	-	TRBD2	CASSPGTSVPYEQYF	TGTGCCAGCAGCCCAGGGACTAGCGTTCCCTACGAGCAGTACTTC
TRBJ2-7	TRBV28	once	TRBD2	CASSLSREGSYEQYF	TGTGCCAGCAGTTTGTCGCGGGAGGGCTCCTACGAGCAGTACTTC
TRBJ2-3	TRBV19	many	-	CASSDKANTDTQYF	TGTGCCAGTAGTGACAAGGCTAACACAGATACGCAGTATTTT
TRBJ1-6	TRBV7-9	-	TRBD1	CASSNRDSNIHF	TGTGCCAGCAGCAACCGGGACAGCAATATCCACTTT
TRBJ1-1	TRBV6-5	-	TRBD1	CASTLQGGPGTEAFF	TGTGCCAGCACCCTCCAGGGGGGACCTGGCACTGAAGCTTTCTTT